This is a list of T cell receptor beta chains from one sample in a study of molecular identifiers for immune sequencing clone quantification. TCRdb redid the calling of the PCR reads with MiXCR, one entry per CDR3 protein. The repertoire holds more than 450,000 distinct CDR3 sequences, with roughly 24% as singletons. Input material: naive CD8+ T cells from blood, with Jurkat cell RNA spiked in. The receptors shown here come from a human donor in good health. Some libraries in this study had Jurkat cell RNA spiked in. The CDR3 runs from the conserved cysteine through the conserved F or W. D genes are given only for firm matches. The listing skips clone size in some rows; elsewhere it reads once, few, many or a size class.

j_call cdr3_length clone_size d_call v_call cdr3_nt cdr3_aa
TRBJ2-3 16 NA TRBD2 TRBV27 TGTGCCAGCAGTCCAACTCGGACTAGCGGGGTGGATACGCAGTATTTT CASSPTRTSGVDTQYF
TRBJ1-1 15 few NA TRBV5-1 TGCGCCAGCAGCTTGGGTGCGTTAACGAACACTGAAGCTTTCTTT CASSLGALTNTEAFF
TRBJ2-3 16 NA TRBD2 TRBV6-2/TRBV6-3 TGTGCCAGCAGCCCCCCCGGGGGGGATGACACAGATACGCAGTATTTT CASSPPGGDDTDTQYF
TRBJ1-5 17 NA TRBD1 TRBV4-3 TGCGCCAGCAGCCAAGATGCCCAGGGGGTGAGCAATCAGCCCCAGCATTTT CASSQDAQGVSNQPQHF
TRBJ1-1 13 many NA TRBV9 TGTGCCAGCAGCGCCCACCCGACAATAGAAGCTTTCTTT CASSAHPTIEAFF
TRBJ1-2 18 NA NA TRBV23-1 TGCGCCAGCAGTCACAACCGGGACCGACGACTTGAAAACTATGGCTACACCTTC CASSHNRDRRLENYGYTF
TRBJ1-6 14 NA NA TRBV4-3 TGCGCCGGCAGCCAAGATCCGGTTAATTCACCCCTCCACTTT CAGSQDPVNSPLHF
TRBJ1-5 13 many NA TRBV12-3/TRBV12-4 TGTGCCAGCAGCACAACAGGGACCCAGCCCCAGCATTTT CASSTTGTQPQHF
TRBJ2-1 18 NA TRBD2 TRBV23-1 TGCGCCAGCATCGGGACTAAACTCTATCGGCCCTCCTACAATGAGCAGTTCTTC CASIGTKLYRPSYNEQFF
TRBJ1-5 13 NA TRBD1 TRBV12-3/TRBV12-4 TGTGCCAGCAGCCGTACAGGGGGTCAGTCCCAGCATTTT CASSRTGGQSQHF
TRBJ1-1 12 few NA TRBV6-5 TGTGCCAGCAGGGCCTGGAGTCTTGAAGCTTTCTTT CASRAWSLEAFF
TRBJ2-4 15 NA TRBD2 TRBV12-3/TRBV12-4 TGTGCCAGCAGCATCAGTCGGTGGGGCGGGGGGGATCAGTACTTC CASSISRWGGGDQYF
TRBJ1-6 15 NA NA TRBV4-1 TGCGCCCGCCGCCGGGGGGTTGGGGTTAATTCACCCCTCCACTTT CARRRGVGVNSPLHF
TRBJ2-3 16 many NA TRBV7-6 TGTGCCAGCAGCTCCAGAGTGGGGACTAGCACAGATACGCAGTATTTT CASSSRVGTSTDTQYF
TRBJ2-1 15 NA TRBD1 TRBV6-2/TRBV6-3 TGTGCCAGCAGTATTTGGGACAGTTCAAACAATGAGCAGTTCTTC CASSIWDSSNNEQFF
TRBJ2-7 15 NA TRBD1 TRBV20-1 TGCAGTGCTAGAGACGGGACAGCAGCATCCTACGAGCAGTACTTC CSARDGTAASYEQYF
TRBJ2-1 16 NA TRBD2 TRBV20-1 TGCAGTGCTAGAGATCCTAGCGGACCCTCCTACAATGAGCAGTTCTTC CSARDPSGPSYNEQFF
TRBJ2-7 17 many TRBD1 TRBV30 TGTGCCTGGAGTGAGTCCCTCGGGACAGTGCCTACCTACGAGCAGTACTTC CAWSESLGTVPTYEQYF
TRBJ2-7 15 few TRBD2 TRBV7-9 TGTGCCAGCAGCTTGGGGCGGGAGGGTCCCTACGAGCAGTACTTC CASSLGREGPYEQYF
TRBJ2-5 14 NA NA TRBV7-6 TGTGCCAGCAGCTTAGGACCCGTCGGAGAGACCCAGTACTTC CASSLGPVGETQYF
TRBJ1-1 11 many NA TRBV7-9 TGTGCCAGCAGCTCAATTACTGAAGCTTTCTTT CASSSITEAFF
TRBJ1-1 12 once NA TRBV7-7 TGTGCCAGCAGCCCCTTGTCGGTGGAAGCTTTCTTT CASSPLSVEAFF
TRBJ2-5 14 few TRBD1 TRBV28 TGTGCCAGCAGGAAACAGGGGGCGCGGGAGACCCAGTACTTC CASRKQGARETQYF
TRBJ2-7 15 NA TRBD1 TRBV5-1 TGCGCCAGCAGCGTAGTGGGACAGGGTGCCGTCGAGCAGTACTTC CASSVVGQGAVEQYF
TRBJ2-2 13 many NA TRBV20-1 TGCAGTGCTACACGGGAGAATACCGGGGAGCTGTTTTTT CSATRENTGELFF
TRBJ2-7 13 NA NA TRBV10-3 TGTGCCATCAGTGACGAGCTTACCTACGAGCAGTACTTC CAISDELTYEQYF
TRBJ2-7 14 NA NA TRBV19 TGTGCCAGTAGCCCCGTTTTAGACACCTACGAGCAGTACTTC CASSPVLDTYEQYF
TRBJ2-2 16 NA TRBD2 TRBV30 TGTGCCTGGAGGGAGAAGGCTAGCGGGGCGCCCGGGGAGCTGTTTTTT CAWREKASGAPGELFF
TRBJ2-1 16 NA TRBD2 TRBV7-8 TGTGCCAGCGTCTTAGCGGGGGGGTTTTCCTACAATGAGCAGTTCTTC CASVLAGGFSYNEQFF
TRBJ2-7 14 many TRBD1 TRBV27 TGTGCCAGCATGGAGTACAGGGGGGCATTGGAGCAGTACTTC CASMEYRGALEQYF
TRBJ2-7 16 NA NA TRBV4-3 TGCGCCAGCAGCCAAGGGTTTGGGGACATTGCCTACGAGCAGTACTTC CASSQGFGDIAYEQYF
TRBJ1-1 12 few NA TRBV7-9 TGTGCCAGCAGCCCGCCAGAGATTGAAGCTTTCTTT CASSPPEIEAFF
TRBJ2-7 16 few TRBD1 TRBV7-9 TGTGCCAGCAGCAAATTGACAGGGGAAAAAGGTTACGAGCAGTACTTC CASSKLTGEKGYEQYF
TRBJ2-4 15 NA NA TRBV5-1 TGCGCCAGCAGCCTCCACGGGTTCCAAAGGGACATTCAGTACTTC CASSLHGFQRDIQYF
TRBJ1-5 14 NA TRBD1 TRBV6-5 TGTGCCAGCAGTTCGGGACAGGGGAAGCAGCCCCAGCATTTT CASSSGQGKQPQHF
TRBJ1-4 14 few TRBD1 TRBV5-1 TGCGCCAGCAGCTCAGGGACAGGGGATGAAAAACTGTTTTTT CASSSGTGDEKLFF
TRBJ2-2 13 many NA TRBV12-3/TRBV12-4 TGTGCCAGCAGTTTTAATGTCCCCGGGGAGCTGTTTTTT CASSFNVPGELFF
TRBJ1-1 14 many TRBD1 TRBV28 TGTGCCAGCAGTTTCAGGGGGCGGTACACTGAAGCTTTCTTT CASSFRGRYTEAFF
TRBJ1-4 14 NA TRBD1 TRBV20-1 TGCAGTGCTAGCGCCGGGACAGGGGATGAAAAACTGTTTTTT CSASAGTGDEKLFF
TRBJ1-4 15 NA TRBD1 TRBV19 TGTGCCAGTAGTATACTGGGACAGGCTAATGAAAAACTGTTTTTT CASSILGQANEKLFF
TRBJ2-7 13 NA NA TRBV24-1 TGTGCCACCAGTGGCACAGGCGGCTACGAGCAGTACTTC CATSGTGGYEQYF
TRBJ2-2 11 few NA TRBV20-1 TGCAGTGCTAGAAAGTTCGGGGAGCTGTTTTTT CSARKFGELFF
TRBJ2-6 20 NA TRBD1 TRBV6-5 TGTGCCAGCAGTTACCTACAGGGGGTGGAGGTGGCTTCTGGGGCCAACGTCCTGACTTTC CASSYLQGVEVASGANVLTF
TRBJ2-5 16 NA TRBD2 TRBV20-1 TGCAGTGCGTGGGGACTAGCGGGAGCCGTGGCGGAGACCCAGTACTTC CSAWGLAGAVAETQYF
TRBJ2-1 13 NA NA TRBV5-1 TGCGCCAGCAGCTCGGACAGCAACAATGAGCAGTTCTTC CASSSDSNNEQFF
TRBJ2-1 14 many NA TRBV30 TGTGCCTGGAGTGTAAGCGGAACCTACAATGAGCAGTTCTTC CAWSVSGTYNEQFF
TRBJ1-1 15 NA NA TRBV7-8 TGTGCCAGCAGCTCTCGGTCCTGGGGCAACACTGAAGCTTTCTTT CASSSRSWGNTEAFF
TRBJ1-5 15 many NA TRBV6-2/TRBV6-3 TGTGCCAGCAGTTACCCCGCCAGTAGCAATCAGCCCCAGCATTTT CASSYPASSNQPQHF
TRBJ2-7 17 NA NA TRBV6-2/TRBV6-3 TGTGCCAGCAACAGCCTCGGAGCAAGCTCGCGAGCCTACGAGCAGTACTTC CASNSLGASSRAYEQYF
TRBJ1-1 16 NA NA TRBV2 TGTGCCAGCAGCTATGATACCGAGAGGATGAACACTGAAGCTTTCTTT CASSYDTERMNTEAFF
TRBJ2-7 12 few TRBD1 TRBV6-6 TGTGCCAGCAGTTACCCGATGGGACAGGAGAACTTC CASSYPMGQENF